The rows below give T cell receptor beta chains drawn from one sample of a study of cytotoxic CD8 clonotypes in ibrutinib-treated CLL. Sequencing was performed with immunoSEQ multiplex PCR; in TCRdb, only in-frame clones are kept and a portion is missing. Among some 27,000 clones listed, around 60% were seen once. This sample comprised PBMCs, obtained before ibrutinib treatment. These receptors were collected from a human donor with chronic lymphocytic leukemia. CDR3s include the opening cysteine and the closing phenylalanine or tryptophan. Fields, in order: V gene, J gene, D gene, clone size, CDR3 DNA, CDR3 protein. The D gene is left open where the match is weak. Rows give clone size only sometimes, using once, few, many, or a class for an expanded clone.

>TRBV2|TRBJ2-7|TRBD2|.
TGTGCCAGCAGCAAGGGGACTAGCGGGGGGGGCGCGTACTTC
CASSKGTSGGGAYF
>TRBV7-3|TRBJ2-7|.|few
TGTGCCAGCAGCACAACACAGGGCTCCTACGAGCAGTACTTC
CASSTTQGSYEQYF
>TRBV11-2|TRBJ2-3|.|few
TGTGCCAGCAGCTTTACGGCGATAGATACGCAGTATTTT
CASSFTAIDTQYF
>TRBV6-1|TRBJ1-2|.|once
TGTGCCAGCAAGGCCAATAACTATGGCTACACCTTC
CASKANNYGYTF
>TRBV5-6|TRBJ2-7|.|once
TGTGCCAGCAGCCGAGGGATTTCCTACGAGCAGTACTTC
CASSRGISYEQYF
>TRBV14|TRBJ1-2|.|few
TGTGCCAGCAGCCAGGCGGGGGCCTATGGCTACACCTTC
CASSQAGAYGYTF
>TRBV5-1|TRBJ1-6|.|.
TGCGCCAGCAGCTTGATTGCCTTAGGCACTAATAATTCACCCCTCCACTTT
CASSLIALGTNNSPLHF
>TRBV28|TRBJ1-1|.|.
TGTGCCAGCAGGACAGGCCGACCTGAAGCTTTCTTT
CASRTGRPEAFF
>TRBV29-1|TRBJ1-2|TRBD1|.
TGCAGCGTTGATCGGAGACAGGGAGTGGCTGGGGTTGGCTACACCTTC
CSVDRRQGVAGVGYTF
>TRBV25-1|TRBJ1-2|.|.
TGTGCCAGCAGTAGTGATCAACTGGGAAAGACCTATGGCTACACCTTC
CASSSDQLGKTYGYTF
>TRBV27|TRBJ2-7|.|.
TGTGCCAGCAGTTTAGTCGCAGGGACCTTCTACGAGCAGTACTTC
CASSLVAGTFYEQYF
>TRBV9|TRBJ2-2|.|many
TGTGCCAGCAGCGCTCGACAGGTCGTCGGGGAGCTGTTTTTT
CASSARQVVGELFF
>TRBV28|TRBJ2-7|.|.
TGTGCCAGCAGTTTGTCCCCCACCGACTCCTCTTACGAGCAGTACTTC
CASSLSPTDSSYEQYF
>TRBV29-1|TRBJ2-7|.|few
TGCAGCGCCCTGGGCGGAAGGGTCTACGAGCAGTACTTC
CSALGGRVYEQYF
>TRBV11-2|TRBJ2-7|TRBD2|.
TGTGCCAGCAGTCGTACTAGCGGGAGTAAATACGAGCAGTACTTC
CASSRTSGSKYEQYF
>TRBV19|TRBJ2-7|.|.
TGTGCCAGTAGTATAGAGACGGGGGTTTGGAACGAGCAGTACTTC
CASSIETGVWNEQYF